This TCR beta chain was retrieved from a study of blood T cell repertoires in COVID-19. Study-wide background: Material from acute and convalescent COVID-19 was sourced from the United States, Italy and Spain. T cells, B-cell-depleted T cells, or PBMCs supplied cDNA or gDNA.

CDR3 length: 17 residues. Germline trimming cut 5 bases from V and 5 bases from J; bases unmatched to any gene: 14. The germline gives CDR1 MNHEY, CDR2 SVGEGT. Methods used by the authors: Reference gene primer amplification yielded estimated nucleated cell counts. Measured with immunoSEQ multiplex PCR; TCRdb has only the in-frame clones, and not every one. Clone size and the V and J calls come from that table; the DNA yielded D and trimming. This table has roughly 250,000 clones, 81% appearing once. Sequences were obtained from peripheral blood. The genes are TRBV6-2 or TRBV6-3 and TRBJ1-5, with TRBD1 matching 8 bases. The TCR sequence derives from a woman aged 55 to 70 with active or convalescent COVID-19. The CDR3, as DNA: TGTGCCAGCAGTGGACAGGGTTTTATACGAAAGGATCAGCCCCAGCATTTT. It encodes CASSGQGFIRKDQPQHF.